This is a list of T cell receptor beta chains from one sample in a study of control samples from healthy donors and cancer patients. Profiled with immunoSEQ multiplex PCR; TCRdb holds only in-frame clones, not every one. The sample gives about 54,000 clones, 95% to 96% of which show up once; around 1.9% is in the top ten. Sequencing was performed on blood. The source is a woman aged 25 to 45 in good health. Both conserved end residues are part of each CDR3. The D gene is left open where the match is weak. Rows may omit the clone size; those that give it use once, few, many or a size class.

-,TRBV19,TRBJ2-3,TRBD2,CASSSRRLAGDRDTQYF,TGTGCCAGTAGTTCCCGTCGACTAGCGGGGGACCGGGATACGCAGTATTTT
-,TRBV9,TRBJ2-3,TRBD1,CASSVVGGGDTQYF,TGTGCCAGCAGCGTAGTAGGGGGCGGAGATACGCAGTATTTT
-,TRBV27,TRBJ2-1,-,CASSLSLARSYNEQFF,TGTGCCAGCAGTTTATCACTAGCACGCTCCTACAATGAGCAGTTCTTC
-,TRBV18,TRBJ2-2,-,CASSPPGRINTGELFF,TGTGCCAGCTCACCCCCGGGACGGATTAACACCGGGGAGCTGTTTTTT
once,TRBV2,TRBJ2-7,TRBD2,CASVGSGSEQYF,TGTGCCAGCGTGGGTAGCGGGAGCGAGCAGTACTTC
-,TRBV9,TRBJ1-2,-,CASSVATGSGYTF,TGTGCCAGCAGCGTAGCTACGGGGAGTGGCTACACCTTC
-,TRBV2,TRBJ2-3,TRBD2,CASVLAGVIDTQYF,TGTGCCAGCGTCCTAGCGGGAGTGATAGATACGCAGTATTTT
-,TRBV7-9,TRBJ2-3,TRBD1,CASSLQGGGSTDTQYF,TGTGCCAGCAGCTTACAAGGGGGCGGCAGCACAGATACGCAGTATTTT
-,TRBV5-4,TRBJ2-3,-,CASSHGDLSSTDTQYF,TGTGCCAGCAGCCACGGGGACCTCTCTAGCACAGATACGCAGTATTTT
-,TRBV7-9,TRBJ2-5,-,CASSHIKETQYF,TGTGCCAGCAGCCACATAAAAGAGACCCAGTACTTC
-,TRBV11-2,TRBJ2-7,-,CASSVLGVGPLYEQYF,TGTGCCAGCAGCGTCCTGGGGGTAGGGCCCCTCTACGAGCAGTACTTC
-,TRBV6-5,TRBJ1-1,-,CASKEQGGTEAFF,TGTGCCAGCAAAGAACAGGGAGGTACTGAAGCTTTCTTT
-,TRBV6-6,TRBJ2-2,-,CASSYGAPPGELFF,TGTGCCAGCAGTTACGGCGCCCCCCCCGGGGAGCTGTTTTTT
once,TRBV19,TRBJ2-7,TRBD1,CASSTRDRGHEQYF,TGTGCCAGTAGTACCCGGGACAGGGGCCACGAGCAGTACTTC
once,TRBV11-2,TRBJ2-5,TRBD1,CASSPGQGGETQYF,TGTGCCAGCAGCCCGGGACAGGGCGGAGAGACCCAGTACTTC
-,TRBV7-9,TRBJ1-4,-,CASSRTEPNEKLFF,TGTGCCAGCAGCCGGACTGAGCCGAATGAAAAACTGTTTTTT
-,TRBV5-1,TRBJ2-5,TRBD2,CASSHTWGGRQETQYF,TGCGCCAGCAGCCATACCTGGGGCGGGAGACAAGAGACCCAGTACTTC
-,TRBV4-1,TRBJ2-2,TRBD2,CASSQVGGPVGELFF,TGCGCCAGCAGCCAAGTGGGAGGGCCTGTCGGGGAGCTGTTTTTT
-,TRBV11-2,TRBJ2-1,-,CASSPGRVWGHPLYNEQFF,TGTGCCAGCAGCCCCGGGAGAGTATGGGGGCATCCTCTTTACAATGAGCAGTTCTTC
-,TRBV19,TRBJ2-7,-,CASAPAASSYEQYF,TGTGCTTCCGCCCCTGCAGCGTCCTCCTACGAGCAGTACTTC
-,TRBV11-1,TRBJ2-7,-,CASSPAYRVPNEQYF,TGTGCCAGCAGCCCAGCCTACAGGGTACCCAACGAGCAGTACTTC
-,TRBV30,TRBJ1-2,TRBD1,CSWTRGQLVGGYGYTF,TGTTCCTGGACTAGGGGACAGCTAGTAGGGGGCTATGGCTACACCTTC
-,TRBV5-5,TRBJ2-3,TRBD2,CASSPDLAGSTDTQYF,TGTGCCAGCAGTCCCGACCTAGCGGGAAGCACAGATACGCAGTATTTT
-,TRBV21-1,TRBJ2-2,-,CASSKVSDSGELFF,TGTGCCAGCAGCAAGGTGAGCGATTCCGGGGAGCTGTTTTTT
once,TRBV27,TRBJ1-5,-,CASSLQQDQPQHF,TGTGCCAGCAGTTTACAACAGGATCAGCCCCAGCATTTT
-,TRBV7-9,TRBJ2-4,-,CASSLEAVGKNIQYF,TGTGCCAGCAGCTTAGAAGCTGTCGGGAAAAACATTCAGTACTTC